The 5 T cell receptor beta chains given below trace back to one sample, sequenced in a study of blood T cell repertoires in COVID-19. The method was immunoSEQ multiplex PCR; TCRdb's version includes in-frame clones alone and lacks a portion of them. Altogether around 250,000 clones are present, 85% to 90% being singletons, with the ten largest covering around 1.6%. The sample consisted of PBMCs or T cells enriched from blood (not recorded which). The receptors come from a woman aged 45 to 65 who had recovered from COVID-19.

The table lists this clone with a few counts. The rearrangement joins TRBV7-2 to TRBJ2-1; 8 bases fit TRBD2. Germline V gene data show CDR1 as SGHTA and CDR2 as FQGNSA. Germline trimming cut 0 bases from V and 0 bases from J; bases unmatched to any gene: 1. The CDR3 is 16 residues long. DNA for the CDR3: TGTGCCAGCAGCTTAGCCGGGACTAGCTCCTACAATGAGCAGTTCTTC. Protein product: CASSLAGTSSYNEQFF.

The chain is built from TRBV30 and TRBJ2-1; D uncertain. The CDR3 totals 12 residues. V dropped 2 bases and J dropped 10 bases, with 12 bases sitting between them. Germline V gene sequence: CDR1 GTSNPN, CDR2 SVGIG (reference sequence). The CDR3 DNA sequence: TGTGCCTGGAGTCCTAATTTCGGGGAGCAGTTCTTC. Its translation is CAWSPNFGEQFF.

This clone was found a few times. For the CDR3, the DNA is TGTGCCAGCTCGAAAGCCGGGACAGGGGGCGTAGAACTGTTTTTT. Encoded protein: CASSKAGTGGVELFF. This chain links TRBV18 with TRBJ1-4, with TRBD1 matching 12 bases. With 6 bases clipped from V and 12 bases from J, the junction kept 11 bases outside the gene matches. The germline V gene has CDR1 KGHSH and CDR2 LQKENI. This CDR3 contains 15 residues.

The chain couples TRBV6-5 to TRBJ1-4, with TRBD1 identical over 8 bases. CDR1 and CDR2 from the germline V gene are MNHEY and SVGAGI. Germline trimming cut 2 bases from V and 7 bases from J; bases unmatched to any gene: 6. The CDR3 runs to 15 residues. The DNA for the CDR3 is TGTGCCAGCAGTTACCAGGGGGCGTATAGTGAAAAACTGTTTTTT. Its translation is CASSYQGAYSEKLFF.

This chain joins TRBV27 and TRBJ2-5, with 8 bases identical to TRBD2. From germline, CDR1 is MNHEY and CDR2 SMNVEV (reference sequence). V dropped 4 bases and J dropped 1; count of bases not matched to a gene: 2. The CDR3 is 14 amino acids. The CDR3 loop reads CASSSAGGQETQYF. The DNA of the CDR3 is TGTGCCAGCAGTTCGGCGGGAGGCCAAGAGACCCAGTACTTC.